Below are 28 T cell receptor beta chains sequenced from a single sample in a study of cytomegalovirus exposure and HLA in healthy donors. It was with 60 Vbeta and 13 Jbeta primers that the PCR ran. The protocol was immunoSEQ multiplex PCR, while the TCRdb copy is restricted to in-frame clones and leaves out a portion. Among about 210,000 clones listed, about four fifths were seen once. Sample: PBMCs. These receptors all come from a man aged 35 to 55 in good health and CMV-seropositive.

This chain connects TRBV6-1 to TRBJ2-3; D is perhaps TRBD1 (6 bases). Trimming stripped 5 bases from V and 0 bases from J, with 12 bases between. The CDR3 length is 15 residues. Germline V gives CDR1 MNHNS, CDR2 SASEGT. Here the CDR3 reads CASSSGHLSTDTQYF. CDR3 nucleotides: TGTGCCAGCAGTTCGGGACACCTCAGCACAGATACGCAGTATTTT.

The sample holds a few counts of this clone. Other DNA sequences in this specimen translate into the identical CDR3. The J gene is TRBJ1-1, the V gene TRBV7-3; D unresolved. Looked up from germline, CDR1 is SGHTA and CDR2 is FQGTGA. Trimming left V 1 base short and J 1 base short, with 4 bases between. The CDR3 length is 13 residues. The CDR3 region has the DNA TGTGCCAGCAGCTTAAGCAGGAACACTGAAGCTTTCTTT. Its protein product is CASSLSRNTEAFF.

The chain has TRBV6-5 and TRBJ2-5; TRBD1 might be the D (9 bases). Germline values: CDR1 MNHEY, CDR2 SVGAGI. The CDR3 contains 15 residues. Trimming cost V 7 bases and J 4 bases, with 19 bases left between them. Written as DNA, the CDR3 is TGTGCCAGCACCCGGGGGGGGACAGGGAGAGAGACCCAGTACTTC. Amino acid sequence: CASTRGGTGRETQYF.

This rearrangement joins TRBV27 to TRBJ2-3; D possibly corresponds to TRBD2 (6 bases). CDR3 length equals 14 residues. The V gene lost 6 bases and the J gene lost 4 bases, with 14 bases spanning the gap. The germline gives CDR1 MNHEY, CDR2 SMNVEV (reference sequence). CDR3 nucleotides: TGTGCCAGCAGAATCGTGGGAGGACCAGATACGCAGTATTTT. It codes for CASRIVGGPDTQYF.

The V and J genes are TRBV6-5 and TRBJ1-2; D may be TRBD1 (5 bases). The V and J ends lost 4 bases and 8 bases respectively, with 17 bases between them. CDR3 length: 14 amino acids. Germline loops: CDR1 MNHEY, CDR2 SVGAGI. The CDR3 coding sequence is TGTGCCAGCAGTTCGACAGCCTTCAATAACGGCTACACCTTC. It codes for CASSSTAFNNGYTF.

The rearrangement uses TRBV5-1 and TRBJ2-7; D may be TRBD1 (5 bases). The CDR3 loop spans 16 amino acids. With 5 bases removed from V and 0 bases from J, the gap between germline ends came to 18 bases. CDR1 and CDR2 from the germline V gene are SGHRS and YFSETQ. CDR3: CASRTHLQDRSYEQYF. CDR3 coding DNA: TGCGCCAGCAGGACCCATCTACAGGACCGCTCCTACGAGCAGTACTTC.

The V gene is TRBV7-9, the J gene TRBJ1-1, with 11 bases aligning to TRBD1. Germline CDR1 SEHNR, CDR2 FQNEAQ (reference sequence). The J segment lost 5 bases and the V segment lost 5 bases, leaving 4 bases of the junction unmatched. CDR3 size: 14 residues. The CDR3 region is CASSGTGGKTEAFF. In nucleotides, the CDR3 is TGTGCCAGCAGCGGGACAGGGGGTAAGACTGAAGCTTTCTTT.

The chain is built from TRBV20-1 and TRBJ2-7; D not certain. Deletions cut 5 bases from V and 2 bases from J, with 7 bases between. This CDR3 has 11 amino acids. Per the germline V gene, CDR1 is DFQATT and CDR2 is SNEGSKA (reference sequence). CDR3 DNA: TGCAGTGCTTCGCGGACCTACGAGCAGTACTTC. Translated, it gives CSASRTYEQYF.

V is TRBV27 and J is TRBJ2-5, with unresolved D. The germline V gene has CDR1 MNHEY and CDR2 SMNVEV (reference sequence). CDR3 length: 13 amino acids. Trimming removed 4 bases from V and 0 bases from J, with 6 bases in between. DNA for the CDR3: TGTGCCAGCAGTTCACCGGACCAAGAGACCCAGTACTTC. It is translated as CASSSPDQETQYF.

The chain joins TRBV5-1 to TRBJ2-3; 8 bases align to TRBD1. J gave up 3 bases and V 5 bases, and 5 bases lay outside the gene matches. The CDR3 runs 14 residues. The germline V gene has CDR1 SGHRS and CDR2 YFSETQ. The CDR3 DNA sequence: TGCGCCAGCAGGCGGCAGGGGGCAACAGATACGCAGTATTTT. It yields the protein CASRRQGATDTQYF.

This sequence joins TRBV6-5 and TRBJ2-1; 9 positions match TRBD2. V was pared by 0 bases and J by 13 bases, with 7 bases of the junction left unmatched. This CDR3 has 14 residues. CDR1 is MNHEY, CDR2 SVGAGI, per germline. The CDR3 DNA reads as TGTGCCAGCAGTTACTCTCTAGCGGGAACGGGTCAGTTCTTC. Protein product: CASSYSLAGTGQFF.

This clone was seen just once. The J gene is TRBJ2-2, the V gene TRBV7-2, with 13 bases matching TRBD2. The CDR3 length is 15 residues. V was clipped by 5 bases and J by 6 bases; unmatched bases: 3. In germline, CDR1 is SGHTA, CDR2 FQGNSA. The CDR3 is CASSQTSGRPGELFF. The CDR3 DNA reads as TGTGCCAGCAGCCAGACTAGCGGGAGGCCCGGGGAGCTGTTTTTT.

This clone was seen just once. This chain connects TRBV30 to TRBJ1-2; TRBD1 might be the D (5 bases). Germline V gene data show CDR1 as GTSNPN and CDR2 as SVGIG (reference sequence). The CDR3 totals 11 residues. Trimming shortened V by 5 bases and J by 4 bases, and 8 bases separated the two germline ends. The CDR3 is CAWDDSYGYTF. In nucleotides, the CDR3 is TGTGCCTGGGATGACAGCTATGGCTACACCTTC. Complete variable domain (other parts from reference TRBV30 and TRBJ1-2): SQTIHQWPATLVQPVGSPLSLECTVEGTSNPNLYWYRQAAGRGLQLLFYSVGIGQISSEVPQNLSASRPQDRQFILSSKKLLLSDSGFYLCAWDDSYGYTFGSGTRLTVV.

The chain couples TRBV7-9 to TRBJ2-1; 9 nucleotides align to TRBD2. V shed 1 base and J 6 bases; nucleotides not matched to a gene: 7. This CDR3 region has 16 residues. Germline V gives CDR1 SEHNR, CDR2 FQNEAQ (reference sequence). Here the CDR3 reads CASSLVVAGVINEQFF. The CDR3 DNA is TGTGCCAGCAGCTTAGTTGTAGCGGGAGTTATCAATGAGCAGTTCTTC.

The chain has TRBV7-2 and TRBJ2-1; D might be TRBD2 (5 bases). CDR1 SGHTA and CDR2 FQGNSA come from the germline V gene. The CDR3 is 15 amino acids. The V end was cut by 5 bases, the J end by 5 bases, with 16 bases between. The CDR3 coding sequence is TGTGCCAGCAGCCCAGGACTGATTGCAGACAATGAGCAGTTCTTC. Protein sequence: CASSPGLIADNEQFF.

As for this clone: The junction differs from germline at one of its ends, possibly a read error. The chain links TRBV7-7 to TRBJ2-7; 9 nucleotides match TRBD2. Germline assignment: CDR1 SSHAT and CDR2 FNYEAQ (reference sequence). This CDR3 contains 15 residues. The DNA for the CDR3 is TGTGCTAGCAGCTTGAGTGCGGGAGGGGGCTACGAGCAGTACTTC. Translated: CASSLSAGGGYEQYF.

The V and J genes are TRBV11-3 and TRBJ1-1; 8 nucleotides match TRBD1. This CDR3 comprises 14 residues. The germline gives CDR1 SGHNT, CDR2 YENEEA. Trimming cost V 5 bases and J 2 bases; bases outside gene matches: 4. The CDR3 spells CASSEQGGNTEAFF. The CDR3, as DNA: TGTGCCAGCAGCGAACAGGGGGGAAACACTGAAGCTTTCTTT.

The chain carries TRBV12-5 and TRBJ2-5; D possibly corresponds to TRBD2 (5 bases). Trimming took 0 bases from V and 2 from J, leaving 16 bases between them. The CDR3 has 17 amino acids. Germline V gives CDR1 LGHNT, CDR2 FRNRAP. CDR3 protein: CASGLVDKAGVQETQYF. As DNA, the CDR3 is TGTGCTAGTGGTTTGGTAGATAAGGCGGGTGTTCAAGAGACCCAGTACTTC.

The chain uses TRBV6-4 and TRBJ2-6; 11 bases are a match to TRBD2. Germline lookup yields CDR1 MRHNA and CDR2 SNTAGT. Trimming took 2 bases from V and 0 from J; bases not matched to a gene: 0. The CDR3 is 17 residues long. CDR3 nucleotides: TGTGCCAGCAGTGACGGGACTAGCGGCTCTGGGGCCAACGTCCTGACTTTC. Translation gives CASSDGTSGSGANVLTF.

The chain employs TRBV29-1 and TRBJ2-1; 7 nucleotides agree with TRBD2. With V trimmed by 0 bases and J by 6 bases, 11 bases remained unmatched. CDR1 SQVTM and CDR2 ANQGSEA come from the germline V gene. The CDR3 contains 16 residues. This CDR3 is CSVEEVGGIRSNEQFF. The CDR3 bases are TGCAGCGTTGAAGAGGTCGGGGGGATTCGCTCCAATGAGCAGTTCTTC.

V usage is TRBV6-5 and J usage is TRBJ1-1; unclear D gene. V lost 4 bases, J lost 1 base, and 13 bases lay in between. CDR3 size: 15 residues. Germline V gene sequence: CDR1 MNHEY, CDR2 SVGAGI. CDR3 amino acids: CASSWNVNRNTEAFF. CDR3 nucleotide sequence: TGTGCCAGCAGTTGGAACGTTAACAGGAACACTGAAGCTTTCTTT.

This chain connects TRBV19 to TRBJ1-1; D gene ambiguous. The CDR3 is 13 amino acids. Between the trimmed V and J ends, which lost 5 bases and 7 bases, there was a span of 14 bases. Germline CDR1 reads LNHDA; CDR2 reads SQIVND (reference sequence). CDR3 region: CASSEQSFYEAFF. CDR3 DNA: TGTGCCAGTAGTGAACAGAGTTTCTATGAAGCTTTCTTT.

The rearrangement links TRBV18 to TRBJ1-5; 8 bases line up with TRBD1. V was clipped by 2 bases and J by 1 base; unmatched bases: 10. This CDR3 comprises 18 residues. Germline CDR1 KGHSH, CDR2 LQKENI. CDR3 sequence reads: CASSPAGGPTMSNQPQHF. The CDR3, as DNA: TGTGCCAGCTCACCAGCAGGGGGCCCTACAATGAGCAATCAGCCCCAGCATTTT.

The genes are TRBV11-3 and TRBJ1-1; 7 bases map to TRBD1. Germline assignment: CDR1 SGHNT and CDR2 YENEEA. V trimming: 3 bases; J trimming: 4 bases; junction bases outside the gene matches: 5. The CDR3 covers 14 residues. The CDR3 DNA reads as TGTGCCAGCAGCTTTAGACAGGGAAGCACTGAAGCTTTCTTT. Protein: CASSFRQGSTEAFF.

This rearrangement joins TRBV7-3 to TRBJ1-1, with D tentatively TRBD1 (5 bases). Trimming stripped 1 base from V and 0 bases from J, with 9 bases between. The CDR3 is 15 amino acids. Per germline, CDR1 SGHTA and CDR2 FQGTGA. CDR3 protein: CASSLIQGVNTEAFF. CDR3 coding DNA: TGTGCCAGCAGCTTAATTCAGGGCGTGAACACTGAAGCTTTCTTT. Variable domain in full (rest from reference TRBV7-3 and TRBJ1-1): GAGVSQTPSNKVTEKGKYVELRCDPISGHTALYWYRQSLGQGPEFLIYFQGTGAADDSGLPNDRFFAVRPEGSVSTLKIQRTERGDSAVYLCASSLIQGVNTEAFFGQGTRLTVV.

The chain is built from TRBV27 and TRBJ2-1; no clear D. V lost 1 base and J 7 bases, leaving 8 bases between the germline ends. CDR1 MNHEY and CDR2 SMNVEV come from the germline V gene (reference sequence). The CDR3 extends over 13 amino acids. DNA of the CDR3: TGTGCCAGCAGTTTATTTCTCGGGAATGAGCAGTTCTTC. Its protein product is CASSLFLGNEQFF.

The V call is TRBV6-6, the J call TRBJ2-4; 8 bases map to TRBD1. The CDR3 consists of 14 residues. With 7 bases clipped from V and 7 bases from J, the junction kept 9 bases outside the gene matches. Germline V gene sequence: CDR1 MNHNY, CDR2 SVGAGI (reference sequence). CDR3 DNA sequence: TGTGCCAGCACCCTGCGGACAGGGCCCAACATTCAGTACTTC. It is translated as CASTLRTGPNIQYF.

The rearrangement links TRBV5-1 to TRBJ1-1, with D perhaps TRBD1 (5 bases). CDR3 length equals 14 residues. V was cut by 0 bases and J by 12 bases, with 18 bases left in between. The germline gives CDR1 SGHRS, CDR2 YFSETQ. CDR3 sequence reads: CASSLVSRAERSFF. The CDR3 DNA follows: TGCGCCAGCAGCTTGGTTAGCAGGGCAGAGAGGTCTTTCTTT.